This T cell receptor beta chain was sequenced in a study of T cell responses to AZD1222 COVID-19 vaccine. Trimming at V came to 7 bases and at J to 4 bases, leaving 7 bases not matched to a gene. Germline values: CDR1 MNHEY, CDR2 SVGAGI. The CDR3 is 15 amino acids. Produced via immunoSEQ multiplex PCR; TCRdb's table is partial and in-frame only. The table has roughly 96,000 clones, 90% seen once. The sequence was obtained from an adult in good health. The source was peripheral blood, collected on day 0 of AZD1222 vaccination. The chain has TRBV6-5 and TRBJ2-2; 9 bases match TRBD2. This CDR3 reads CASTKGLAGTGELFF. CDR3 DNA sequence: TGTGCCAGCACGAAGGGACTAGCTGGCACCGGGGAGCTGTTTTTT.